Listed below are T cell receptor beta chains from one sample, sequenced in a study of cytomegalovirus exposure and HLA in healthy donors. Some clones are missing from TCRdb's copy, which holds only in-frame ones; the method was immunoSEQ multiplex PCR. The table includes approximately 140,000 clones, 73% detected once. Sequenced input: PBMCs. These TCRs come from a human donor in good health. Both conserved end residues are part of each CDR3. D genes are given only for firm matches. Clone size is shown for a subset of rows, as once, few, many or a class of expanded clone.

d_call	clone_size	v_call	j_call	cdr3_nt	cdr3_aa
.	few	TRBV12-5	TRBJ1-2	TGTGCTAGTGGGTATGACAGGTGGGGCTACACCTTC	CASGYDRWGYTF
TRBD2	once	TRBV28	TRBJ2-7	TGTGCCAGCAGTTTAGTCGGACTAGCGGGCTACGAGCAGTACTTC	CASSLVGLAGYEQYF
.	.	TRBV19	TRBJ2-5	TGTGCCAGTAGCTTCCTCCTCCAAGAGACCCAGTACTTC	CASSFLLQETQYF
.	.	TRBV6-1	TRBJ2-5	TGTGCCAGCACCCCGGAGCGGAATAAAGAGACCCAGTACTTC	CASTPERNKETQYF
TRBD1	.	TRBV5-5	TRBJ2-3	TGTGCCAGCAGCCTGATGTTTCAGGGGGCTACAGATACGCAGTATTTT	CASSLMFQGATDTQYF
TRBD1	.	TRBV29-1	TRBJ2-1	TGCAGCGTCCTGAGGGACAGACCCTACAATGAGCAGTTCTTC	CSVLRDRPYNEQFF
.	.	TRBV11-2	TRBJ1-3	TGTGCCAGCAGCTCCCGCCCAGGGATCCCCTCTGGAAACACCATATATTTT	CASSSRPGIPSGNTIYF
.	.	TRBV7-2	TRBJ2-7	TGTGCCAGCAGCTTAAGTGTAGCCTACGAGCAGTACTTC	CASSLSVAYEQYF
.	.	TRBV6-1	TRBJ2-5	TGTGCCAGCAGGGAGGGGACAGCCGAAGAGACCCAGTACTTC	CASREGTAEETQYF
TRBD2	few	TRBV25-1	TRBJ2-5	TGTGCCAGCAGTGAAAGGACTAGACAAGAGACCCAGTACTTC	CASSERTRQETQYF
.	.	TRBV7-8	TRBJ1-5	TGTGCCAGCAGCTTCTGGCAGGGCAATCAGCCCCAGCATTTT	CASSFWQGNQPQHF
TRBD1	.	TRBV4-1	TRBJ2-7	TGCGCCAGCACCGGGACAGGGTGCGAGCAGTACTTC	CASTGTGCEQYF
TRBD1	once	TRBV28	TRBJ1-2	TGTGCCAGCAGCCGGACAGGGTTCATTGGCTACACCTTC	CASSRTGFIGYTF
.	.	TRBV10-1	TRBJ2-3	TGCGCCAGCAGCCGCAGGGGAGAGAATACGCAGTATTTT	CASSRRGENTQYF
TRBD1	.	TRBV7-8	TRBJ2-7	TGTGCCAGCAGCTTAGGGAGGACAGGCCTCGAGCAGTACTTC	CASSLGRTGLEQYF
.	medium-sized	TRBV6-5	TRBJ1-1	TGTGCCAGCAGTTACGGGGGGACTGAAGCTTTCTTT	CASSYGGTEAFF
.	.	TRBV5-6	TRBJ2-1	TGTGCCAGCAGCTTGGCCGGAGCAGCCCCAAATGAGCAGTTCTTC	CASSLAGAAPNEQFF
TRBD2	few	TRBV4-2	TRBJ2-5	TGTGCCAGCAGCCAAGCCACCGGGACTAGCGGGAGAGAGACCCAGTACTTC	CASSQATGTSGRETQYF
TRBD2	.	TRBV6-4	TRBJ2-5	TGTGCCAGCAGTGACTCGACTAGCGGGAAACAGTACTTC	CASSDSTSGKQYF
.	.	TRBV2	TRBJ1-2	TGTGCCAGCAGGGGCAGTGGCTACACCTTC	CASRGSGYTF
.	.	TRBV19	TRBJ2-2	TGTGCCAGTAGGACACTAGCGAACACCGGGGAGCTGTTTTTT	CASRTLANTGELFF
TRBD1	.	TRBV9	TRBJ1-5	TGTACCAGCAGCATTCGACAGGGGAATCAGCCCCAGCATTTT	CTSSIRQGNQPQHF